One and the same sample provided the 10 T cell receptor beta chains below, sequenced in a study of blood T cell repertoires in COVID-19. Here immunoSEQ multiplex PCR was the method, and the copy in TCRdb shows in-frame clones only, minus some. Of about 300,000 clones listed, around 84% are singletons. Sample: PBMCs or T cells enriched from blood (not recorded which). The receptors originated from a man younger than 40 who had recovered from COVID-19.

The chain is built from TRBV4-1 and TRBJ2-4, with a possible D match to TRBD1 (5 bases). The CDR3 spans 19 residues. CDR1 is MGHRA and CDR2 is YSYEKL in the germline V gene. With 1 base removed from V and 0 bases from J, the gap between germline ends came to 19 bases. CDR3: CASSQAAWGREIAKNIQYF. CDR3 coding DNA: TGCGCCAGCAGCCAAGCTGCGTGGGGCAGGGAAATAGCCAAAAACATTCAGTACTTC.

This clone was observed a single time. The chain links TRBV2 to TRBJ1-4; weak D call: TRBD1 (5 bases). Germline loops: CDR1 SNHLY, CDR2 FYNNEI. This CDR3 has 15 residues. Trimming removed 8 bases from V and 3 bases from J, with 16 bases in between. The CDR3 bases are TGTGCCAGCGGGCGGGGGGACTTAGCTAATGAAAAACTGTTTTTT. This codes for CASGRGDLANEKLFF.

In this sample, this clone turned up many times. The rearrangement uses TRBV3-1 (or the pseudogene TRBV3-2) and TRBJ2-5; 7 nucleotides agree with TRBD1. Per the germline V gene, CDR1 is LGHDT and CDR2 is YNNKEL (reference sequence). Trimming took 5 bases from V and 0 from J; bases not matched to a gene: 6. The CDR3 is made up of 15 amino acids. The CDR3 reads CASSTGEGDQETQYF. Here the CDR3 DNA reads TGTGCCAGCAGCACAGGGGAAGGGGACCAAGAGACCCAGTACTTC.

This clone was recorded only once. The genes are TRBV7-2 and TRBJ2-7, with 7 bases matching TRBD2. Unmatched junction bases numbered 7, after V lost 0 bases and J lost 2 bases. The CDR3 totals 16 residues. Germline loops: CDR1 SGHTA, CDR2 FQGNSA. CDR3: CASSLALAGDPYEQYF. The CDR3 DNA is TGTGCCAGCAGCTTAGCGCTCGCGGGAGACCCCTACGAGCAGTACTTC.

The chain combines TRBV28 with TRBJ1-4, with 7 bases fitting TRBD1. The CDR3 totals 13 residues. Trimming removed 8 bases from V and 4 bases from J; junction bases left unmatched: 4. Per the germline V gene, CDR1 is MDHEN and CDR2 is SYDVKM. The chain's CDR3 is CASHGTDNEKLFF. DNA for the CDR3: TGTGCCAGCCACGGGACAGATAATGAAAAACTGTTTTTT.

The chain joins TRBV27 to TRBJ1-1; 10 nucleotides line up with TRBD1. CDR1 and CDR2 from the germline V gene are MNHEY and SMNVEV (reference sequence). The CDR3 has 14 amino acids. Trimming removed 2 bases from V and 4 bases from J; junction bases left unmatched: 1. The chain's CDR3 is CASSLRTGGTEAFF. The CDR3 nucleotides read TGTGCCAGCAGTTTACGGACAGGGGGCACTGAAGCTTTCTTT.

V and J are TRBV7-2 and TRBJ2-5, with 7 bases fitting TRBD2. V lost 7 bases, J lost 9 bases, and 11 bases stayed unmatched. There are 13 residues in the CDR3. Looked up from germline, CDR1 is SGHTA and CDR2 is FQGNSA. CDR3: CASTREAGRAQYF. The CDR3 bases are TGTGCCAGCACTCGAGAAGCGGGGAGGGCCCAGTACTTC. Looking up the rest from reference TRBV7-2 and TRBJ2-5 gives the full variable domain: GAGVSQSPSNKVTEKGKDVELRCDPISGHTALYWYRQSLGQGLEFLIYFQGNSAPDKSGLPSDRFSAERTGGSVSTLTIQRTQQEDSAVYLCASTREAGRAQYFGPGTRLLVL.

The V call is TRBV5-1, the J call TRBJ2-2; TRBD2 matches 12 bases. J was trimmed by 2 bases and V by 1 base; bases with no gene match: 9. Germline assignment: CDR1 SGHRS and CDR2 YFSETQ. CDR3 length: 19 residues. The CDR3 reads CASSLQEPSGRDNTGELFF. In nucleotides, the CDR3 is TGCGCCAGCAGCTTGCAGGAGCCTAGCGGGAGGGATAACACCGGGGAGCTGTTTTTT.

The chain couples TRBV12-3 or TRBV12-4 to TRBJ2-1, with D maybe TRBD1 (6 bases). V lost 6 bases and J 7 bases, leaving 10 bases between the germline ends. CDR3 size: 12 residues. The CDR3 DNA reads TGTGCCAGCAGCAGGGGAGTGAATGAGCAGTTCTTC. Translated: CASSRGVNEQFF.

The CDR3 region has the DNA TGTGCCAGCAGCTTCCGGGACACGACCTATAATTCACCCCTCCACTTT. Translating gives CASSFRDTTYNSPLHF. V and J are TRBV5-5 and TRBJ1-6; tentative D call: TRBD1 (6 bases). Trimming left V 2 bases short and J 2 bases short, with 11 bases between. The CDR3 is 16 amino acids. Germline loops: CDR1 SGHKS, CDR2 YYEKEE (reference sequence).